The T cell receptor (beta chain) described here comes from a study of CD8 T cells in Susac syndrome. As for the study in general: Patients with Susac syndrome were therapy-naive, taking corticosteroids, with some also receiving intravenous immunoglobulin, or taking intravenous immunoglobulin alone at the time their blood was drawn.

Broader study findings: The CD4+ T cell repertoire of patients with Susac syndrome showed no detectable clonal expansion.

Concerning this clonotype: Its antigen is unidentified.

RNA in amounts of roughly 0.5 to 1 ug was reverse transcribed with random hexamers. The CDR3 of TCR beta was amplified by immunoSEQ multiplex PCR across 54 Vbeta and 13 Jbeta. TCRdb called the immunoSEQ multiplex PCR reads again in MiXCR, with one record for every CDR3 protein. The table includes about 200,000 distinct CDR3 sequences, roughly nine tenths detected once. Patients with Susac syndrome showed fulfilment of recently defined diagnostic criteria for definite or probable disease. Germline V CDR1 and CDR2: SGHRS, YFSETQ. This CDR3 has 15 amino acids. V lost 2 bases to trimming and J lost 0 bases, with 8 bases between them.

The genes are TRBV5-1 and TRBJ2-2; no clear D. Sequencing input: CD4+ T cells from PBMCs. This TCR derives from a human donor with Susac syndrome. CDR3 in amino acids: CASSLLQTNTGELFF. The CDR3 DNA is TGCGCCAGCAGCTTACTACAGACGAACACCGGGGAGCTGTTTTTT. Filled out from reference TRBV5-1 and TRBJ2-2, the complete variable domain reads KAGVTQTPRYLIKTRGQQVTLSCSPISGHRSVSWYQQTPGQGLQFLFEYFSETQRNKGNFPGRFSGRQFSNSRSEMNVSTLELGDSALYLCASSLLQTNTGELFFGEGSRLTVL.